Shown below are 19 T cell receptor beta chains from a single sample sequenced in a study of breast tumors, draining lymph nodes, adjacent tissues. TCRdb reanalysed the multiplex PCR reads using MiXCR and keeps one entry per CDR3 protein. In the table there are under 250,000 distinct CDR3 sequences, around 32% of which are singletons. Breast cancer patients provided tissue from their axillary draining lymph nodes. The sequenced sample was axillary lymph node tissue. These receptors all come from a female donor with breast cancer. Some clones in this sample may be carry-over from other donors' samples.

CDR3 loop: CASARSLGTNVLTF. The CDR3 nucleotides read TGTGCCAGCGCTAGGAGTCTTGGAACCAACGTCCTGACTTTC. The V and J genes are TRBV2 and TRBJ2-6; D gene unclear. V was shortened by 8 bases and J by 8 bases, with 16 bases between the two germline ends. Looked up from germline, CDR1 is SNHLY and CDR2 is FYNNEI. There are 14 residues in the CDR3.

This clonotype appeared many times. This chain links TRBV20-1 with TRBJ2-7, with 7 positions matching TRBD1. The CDR3 is 14 amino acids. The germline CDR1 and CDR2 sequences are DFQATT and SNEGSKA (reference sequence). After removal of 2 bases from V and 4 bases from J, the junction contained 8 bases not matched to a gene. CDR3 sequence (DNA): TGCAGTGCTAGACCGGGACAGACAAGGTACGAGCAGTACTTC. It yields the protein CSARPGQTRYEQYF.

The table lists this clonotype with many counts. The chain has TRBV20-1 and TRBJ2-7, with 8 nucleotides matching TRBD1. Looked up from germline, CDR1 is DFQATT and CDR2 is SNEGSKA (reference sequence). V dropped 5 bases and J dropped 9; count of bases not matched to a gene: 9. CDR3 length: 12 residues. CDR3 sequence (DNA): TGCAGTGCTCGGACAGGGTTTTTCGGGCAGTACTTC. Protein sequence: CSARTGFFGQYF.

This clonotype was seen many times. V gene TRBV5-1 combines with J gene TRBJ2-2; 9 bases are shared with TRBD2. This CDR3 is 16 amino acids long. Germline lookup yields CDR1 SGHRS and CDR2 YFSETQ. The V and J ends lost 0 bases and 4 bases, in that order; junction bases with no gene match: 4. The CDR3 loop reads CASSLEAGGPTGELFF. The DNA of the CDR3 is TGCGCCAGCAGCTTGGAGGCGGGAGGGCCCACCGGGGAGCTGTTTTTT.

This clonotype was seen a single time. This chain connects TRBV15 to TRBJ1-4; no clear D. The V end was cut by 3 bases, the J end by 0 bases, with 14 bases between. CDR3 length equals 17 residues. Germline V CDR1 and CDR2: LNHNV, YYDKDF (reference sequence). CDR3 amino acids: CATSRDTAGTTNEKLFF. CDR3 bases: TGTGCCACCAGCAGGGATACCGCCGGGACAACTAATGAAAAACTGTTTTTT.

DNA of the CDR3: TGCAGTGCTAGGTTAACAGGGGAGACTGAAGCTTTCTTT. This encodes CSARLTGETEAFF. The rearrangement uses TRBV20-1 and TRBJ1-1; 7 bases agree with TRBD1. Germline-derived CDR1 and CDR2 are DFQATT and SNEGSKA (reference sequence). After removal of 3 bases from V and 5 bases from J, the junction contained 6 bases not matched to a gene. The CDR3 consists of 13 residues.

This clonotype showed up many times. The gene calls are TRBV7-2 and TRBJ2-5; D is perhaps TRBD2 (6 bases). Germline V gene sequence: CDR1 SGHTA, CDR2 FQGNSA. The CDR3 consists of 16 residues. The V end lost 5 bases, the J end lost 5 bases, and 21 bases lay between the germline ends. DNA for the CDR3: TGTGCCAGCAGCCTAAGGGGCGGAGGGGCCGTGGAGACCCAGTACTTC. Residues: CASSLRGGGAVETQYF. Looking up the rest from reference TRBV7-2 and TRBJ2-5 gives the full variable domain: GAGVSQSPSNKVTEKGKDVELRCDPISGHTALYWYRQSLGQGLEFLIYFQGNSAPDKSGLPSDRFSAERTGGSVSTLTIQRTQQEDSAVYLCASSLRGGGAVETQYFGPGTRLLVL.

As for this clonotype: A much larger clone is a single base away; this may be a read error. The rearrangement uses TRBV2 and TRBJ2-4; 9 bases match TRBD1. In germline, CDR1 is SNHLY, CDR2 FYNNEI. This CDR3 is 15 amino acids long. CDR3 sequence reads: CASSGDREAKNFQYF. In DNA form, the CDR3 reads TGTGCCAGCAGTGGGGACAGGGAGGCCAAAAACTTTCAGTACTTC.

This chain uses TRBV19 with TRBJ2-6, with 8 bases fitting TRBD1. Trimming took 1 base from V and 0 from J; bases not matched to a gene: 8. In germline, CDR1 is LNHDA, CDR2 SQIVND (reference sequence). The CDR3 runs 19 residues. This CDR3 is CASSIGGRGLLSGANVLTF. Written as DNA, the CDR3 is TGTGCCAGTAGTATAGGGGGCAGGGGGCTCCTCTCTGGGGCCAACGTCCTGACTTTC.

A note on this clonotype: The germline gene is not matched at one end of the junction; a read error may be the cause. The V gene is TRBV6-1, the J gene TRBJ2-3; D possibly corresponds to TRBD2 (6 bases). This CDR3 contains 15 residues. From germline, CDR1 is MNHNS and CDR2 SASEGT. CDR3 coding DNA: TGTGCCAGCAGTCAAGCGGGCACGGGAACAGATACGCAGTATTTT. Translated: CASSQAGTGTDTQYF.

The rearrangement joins TRBV20-1 to TRBJ2-5, with D perhaps matching TRBD1 (5 bases). CDR1 and CDR2 (germline): DFQATT, SNEGSKA (reference sequence). With 1 base removed from V and 1 base from J, the gap between germline ends came to 7 bases. The CDR3 has 13 residues. CDR3 nucleotide sequence: TGCAGTGCTAGAGGACAGATCCAAGAGACCCAGTACTTC. Residues: CSARGQIQETQYF.

This clonotype appeared many times. The genes are TRBV6-6 and TRBJ1-2; D is ambiguous. The CDR3 sequence is 13 residues long. Germline values: CDR1 MNHNY, CDR2 SVGAGI (reference sequence). Trimming took off 6 bases at V and 4 bases at J, with 12 bases between the two ends. Here the CDR3 DNA reads TGTGCCAGCAGACCCACAGCATCCTATGGCTACACCTTC. Amino acids: CASRPTASYGYTF.

This clonotype was observed many times. This chain connects TRBV5-1 to TRBJ2-3; D is ambiguous. V lost 6 bases to trimming and J lost 0 bases, with 5 bases between them. The V gene's germline CDR1 is SGHRS and CDR2 YFSETQ. CDR3 length: 12 residues. CDR3 DNA: TGCGCCAGCAAGACTAGCACAGATACGCAGTATTTT. It is translated as CASKTSTDTQYF.

This clonotype was observed at least ten times. This rearrangement joins TRBV30 to TRBJ2-5, with D perhaps being TRBD1 or TRBD2 (6 bases each). The CDR3 consists of 14 residues. V shed 5 bases and J shed 1 base, with 14 bases lying between them. The germline CDR1 and CDR2 sequences are GTSNPN and SVGIG (reference sequence). The CDR3 bases are TGTGCCTGGGGGGGGCAGGGCATCCAAGAGACCCAGTACTTC. Its translation: CAWGGQGIQETQYF.

This clonotype was counted many times. The CDR3 loop is CASRDRYEQYF. DNA of the CDR3: TGTGCCAGCAGGGATAGATACGAGCAGTACTTC. This rearrangement joins TRBV6-5 to TRBJ2-7; D unclear. The V and J ends lost 6 bases and 4 bases respectively, with 7 bases between them. The germline gives CDR1 MNHEY, CDR2 SVGAGI. CDR3 length equals 11 residues.

Many counts were recorded for this clonotype. V and J are TRBV11-3 and TRBJ2-1; D gene ambiguous. V gave up 2 bases and J gave up 3 bases, with 11 bases separating them. This CDR3 region has 15 residues. Germline V CDR1 and CDR2: SGHNT, YENEEA. CDR3 nucleotides: TGTGCCAGCAGCTTACGAAGAACGGACTACAATGAGCAGTTCTTC. This encodes CASSLRRTDYNEQFF.

This clonotype was found many times. A much larger clone sits a single nucleotide away, making a read error possible. The DNA of the CDR3 is TGCAGTGCTAGAAAGGGACTAGCACAAGCGACCCAGTACTTC. It is translated as CSARKGLAQATQYF. This rearrangement joins TRBV20-1 to TRBJ2-5; 9 nucleotides line up with TRBD2. Germline-derived CDR1 and CDR2 are DFQATT and SNEGSKA (reference sequence). This CDR3 spans 14 amino acids.

This clonotype has ten or more counts. This chain joins TRBV20-1 and TRBJ1-4; D remains unclear. Germline values: CDR1 DFQATT, CDR2 SNEGSKA (reference sequence). This CDR3 comprises 15 residues. The V and J ends lost 0 bases and 5 bases respectively, with 13 bases between them. In DNA, the CDR3 is TGCAGTGCTAGAGATAAAAGGACGGGGAATGAAAAACTGTTTTTT. This encodes CSARDKRTGNEKLFF.

The rearrangement links TRBV20-1 to TRBJ2-7; D possibly corresponds to TRBD2 (6 bases). The germline CDR1 and CDR2 sequences are DFQATT and SNEGSKA (reference sequence). This CDR3 contains 14 residues. V was pared by 3 bases and J by 2 bases, with 14 bases between. The CDR3 protein is CSARVASETYEQYF. The CDR3 nucleotides read TGCAGTGCTAGGGTTGCTAGCGAGACCTACGAGCAGTACTTC.